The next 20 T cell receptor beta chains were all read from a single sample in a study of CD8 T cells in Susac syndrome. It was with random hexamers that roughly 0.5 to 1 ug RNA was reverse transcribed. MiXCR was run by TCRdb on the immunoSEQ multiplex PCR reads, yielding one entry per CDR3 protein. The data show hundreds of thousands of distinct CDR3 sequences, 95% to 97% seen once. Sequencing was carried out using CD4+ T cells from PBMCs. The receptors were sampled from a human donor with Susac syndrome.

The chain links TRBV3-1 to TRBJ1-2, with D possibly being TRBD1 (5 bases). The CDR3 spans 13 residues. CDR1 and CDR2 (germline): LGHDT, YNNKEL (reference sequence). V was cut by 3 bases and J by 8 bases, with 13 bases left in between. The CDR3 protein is CASSQGPGTGYTF. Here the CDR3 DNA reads TGTGCCAGCAGCCAGGGGCCCGGGACCGGCTACACCTTC. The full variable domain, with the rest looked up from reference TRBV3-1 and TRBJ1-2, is DTAVSQTPKYLVTQMGNDKSIKCEQNLGHDTMYWYKQDSKKFLKIMFSYNNKELIINETVPNRFSPKSPDKAHLNLHINSLELGDSAVYFCASSQGPGTGYTFGSGTRLTVV.

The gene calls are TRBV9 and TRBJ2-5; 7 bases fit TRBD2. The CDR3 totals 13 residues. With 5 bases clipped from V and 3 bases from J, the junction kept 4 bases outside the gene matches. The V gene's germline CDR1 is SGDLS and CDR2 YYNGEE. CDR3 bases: TGTGCCAGCAGTCGCGGGAGCGAAGAGACCCAGTACTTC. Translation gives CASSRGSEETQYF.

The chain's CDR3 is CAWSAGTGVHNEQFF. CDR3 DNA: TGTGCCTGGAGTGCCGGGACAGGGGTCCACAATGAGCAGTTCTTC. The V and J genes are TRBV30 and TRBJ2-1, with 10 nucleotides matching TRBD1. This CDR3 has 15 amino acids. Unmatched junction bases numbered 5, after V lost 1 base and J lost 5 bases. Germline lookup yields CDR1 GTSNPN and CDR2 SVGIG (reference sequence). The variable domain in full, with the rest retrieved from reference TRBV30 and TRBJ2-1, is SQTIHQWPATLVQPVGSPLSLECTVEGTSNPNLYWYRQAAGRGLQLLFYSVGIGQISSEVPQNLSASRPQDRQFILSSKKLLLSDSGFYLCAWSAGTGVHNEQFFGPGTRLTVL.

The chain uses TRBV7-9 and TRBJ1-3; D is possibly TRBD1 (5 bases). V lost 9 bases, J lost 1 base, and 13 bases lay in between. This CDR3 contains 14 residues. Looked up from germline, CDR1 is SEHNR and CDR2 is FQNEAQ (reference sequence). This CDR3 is CASRRVVSGNTIYF. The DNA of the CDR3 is TGTGCCAGTCGCAGGGTTGTTTCTGGAAACACCATATATTTT.

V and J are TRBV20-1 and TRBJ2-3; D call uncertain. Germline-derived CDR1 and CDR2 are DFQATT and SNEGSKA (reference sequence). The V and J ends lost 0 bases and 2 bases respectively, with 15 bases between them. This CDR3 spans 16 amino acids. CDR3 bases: TGCAGTGCTAGAGATTATGGGTTAATAGCCACAGATACGCAGTATTTT. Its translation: CSARDYGLIATDTQYF.

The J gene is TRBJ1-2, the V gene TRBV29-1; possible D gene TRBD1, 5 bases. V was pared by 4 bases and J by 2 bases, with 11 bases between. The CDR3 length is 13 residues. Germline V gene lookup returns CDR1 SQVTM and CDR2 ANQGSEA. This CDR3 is CSVVGHQNYGYTF. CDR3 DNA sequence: TGCAGCGTTGTCGGACACCAAAACTATGGCTACACCTTC.

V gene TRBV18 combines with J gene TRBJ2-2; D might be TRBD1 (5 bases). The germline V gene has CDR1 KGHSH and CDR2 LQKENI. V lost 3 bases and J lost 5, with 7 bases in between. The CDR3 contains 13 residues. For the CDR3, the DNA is TGTGCCAGCTCACCCCAGGGAACCGGGGAGCTGTTTTTT. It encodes CASSPQGTGELFF.

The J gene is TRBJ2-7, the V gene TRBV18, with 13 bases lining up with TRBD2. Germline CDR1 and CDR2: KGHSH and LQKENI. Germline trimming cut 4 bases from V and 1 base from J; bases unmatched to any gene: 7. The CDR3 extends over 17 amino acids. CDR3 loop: CASSLGLAGVQSYEQYF. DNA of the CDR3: TGTGCCAGCTCACTTGGACTAGCGGGAGTTCAGTCCTACGAGCAGTACTTC.

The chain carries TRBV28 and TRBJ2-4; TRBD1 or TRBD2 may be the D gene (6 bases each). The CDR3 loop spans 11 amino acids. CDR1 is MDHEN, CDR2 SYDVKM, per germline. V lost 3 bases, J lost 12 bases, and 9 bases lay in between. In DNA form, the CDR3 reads TGTGCCAGCAGTTTTGGAGGGGGTCAGTACTTC. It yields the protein CASSFGGGQYF. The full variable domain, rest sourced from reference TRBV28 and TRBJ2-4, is DVKVTQSSRYLVKRTGEKVFLECVQDMDHENMFWYRQDPGLGLRLIYFSYDVKMKEKGDIPEGYSVSREKKERFSLILESASTNQTSMYLCASSFGGGQYFGAGTRLSVL.

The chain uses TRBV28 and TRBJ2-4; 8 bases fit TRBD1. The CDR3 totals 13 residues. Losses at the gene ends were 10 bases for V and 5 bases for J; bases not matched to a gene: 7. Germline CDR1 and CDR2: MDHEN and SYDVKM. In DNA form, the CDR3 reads TGTGCCACCCAGGACAGGGTCCAAAACATTCAGTACTTC. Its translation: CATQDRVQNIQYF.

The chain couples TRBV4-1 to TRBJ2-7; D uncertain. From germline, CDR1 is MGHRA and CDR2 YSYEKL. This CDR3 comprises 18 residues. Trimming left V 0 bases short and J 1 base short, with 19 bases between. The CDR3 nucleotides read TGCGCCAGCAGCCAAGATGGCCGGAACCTCCCTTCGTCCTACGAGCAGTACTTC. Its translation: CASSQDGRNLPSSYEQYF.

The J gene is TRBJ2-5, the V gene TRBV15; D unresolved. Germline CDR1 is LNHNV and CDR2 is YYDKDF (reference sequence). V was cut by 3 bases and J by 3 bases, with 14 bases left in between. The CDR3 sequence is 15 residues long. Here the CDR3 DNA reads TGTGCCACCAGCAGGCGACACCCCCGCGAAGAGACCCAGTACTTC. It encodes CATSRRHPREETQYF.

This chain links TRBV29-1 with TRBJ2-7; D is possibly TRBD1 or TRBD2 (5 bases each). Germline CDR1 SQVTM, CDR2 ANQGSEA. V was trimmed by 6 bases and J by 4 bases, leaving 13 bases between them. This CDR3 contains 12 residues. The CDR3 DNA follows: TGCAGCGTGACGGGGACGGCTTACGAGCAGTACTTC. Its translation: CSVTGTAYEQYF.

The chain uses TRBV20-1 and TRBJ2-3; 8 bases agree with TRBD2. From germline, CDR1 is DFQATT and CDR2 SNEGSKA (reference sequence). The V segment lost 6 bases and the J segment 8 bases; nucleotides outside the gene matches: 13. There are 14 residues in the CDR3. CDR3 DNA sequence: TGCAGTGCCCCCCTAGCGGGTTTGATTGTTACGCAGTATTTT. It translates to CSAPLAGLIVTQYF.

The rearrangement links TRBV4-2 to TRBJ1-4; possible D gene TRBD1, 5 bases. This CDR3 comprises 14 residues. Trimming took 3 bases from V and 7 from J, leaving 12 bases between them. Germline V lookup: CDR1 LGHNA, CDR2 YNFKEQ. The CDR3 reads CASSQEGAREKLFF. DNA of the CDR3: TGTGCCAGCAGCCAGGAAGGGGCTCGTGAAAAACTGTTTTTT.

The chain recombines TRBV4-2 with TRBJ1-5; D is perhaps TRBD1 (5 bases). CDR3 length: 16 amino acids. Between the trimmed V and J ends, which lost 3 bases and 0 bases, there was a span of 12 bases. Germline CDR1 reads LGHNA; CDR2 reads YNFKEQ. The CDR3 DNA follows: TGTGCCAGCAGCCAGCACTTACAGGATAGCAATCAGCCCCAGCATTTT. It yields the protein CASSQHLQDSNQPQHF.

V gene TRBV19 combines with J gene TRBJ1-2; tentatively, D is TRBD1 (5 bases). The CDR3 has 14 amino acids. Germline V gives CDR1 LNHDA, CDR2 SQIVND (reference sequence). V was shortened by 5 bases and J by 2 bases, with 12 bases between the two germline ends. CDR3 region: CASSPREGNYGYTF. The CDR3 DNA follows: TGTGCCAGTAGTCCCAGGGAGGGCAACTATGGCTACACCTTC.

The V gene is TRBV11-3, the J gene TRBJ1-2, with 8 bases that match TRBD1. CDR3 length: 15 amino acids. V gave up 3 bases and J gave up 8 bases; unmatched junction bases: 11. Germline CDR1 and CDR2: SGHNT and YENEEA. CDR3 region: CASSFQMAGTGGYTF. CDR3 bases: TGTGCCAGCAGCTTCCAAATGGCCGGGACAGGCGGCTACACCTTC. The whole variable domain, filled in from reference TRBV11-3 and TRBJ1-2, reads EAGVVQSPRYKIIEKKQPVAFWCNPISGHNTLYWYLQNLGQGPELLIRYENEEAVDDSQLPKDRFSAERLKGVDSTLKIQPAELGDSAVYLCASSFQMAGTGGYTFGSGTRLTVV.

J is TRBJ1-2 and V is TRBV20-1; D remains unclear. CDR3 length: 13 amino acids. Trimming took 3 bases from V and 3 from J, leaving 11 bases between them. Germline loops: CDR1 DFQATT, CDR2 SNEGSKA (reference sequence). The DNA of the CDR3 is TGCAGTGCTAGCAACTCGATCGACTATGGCTACACCTTC. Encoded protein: CSASNSIDYGYTF.

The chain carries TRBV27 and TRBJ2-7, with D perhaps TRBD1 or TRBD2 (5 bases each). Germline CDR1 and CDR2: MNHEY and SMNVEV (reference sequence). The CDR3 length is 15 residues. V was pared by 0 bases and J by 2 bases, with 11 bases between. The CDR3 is CASSLSGRDPYEQYF. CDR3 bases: TGTGCCAGCAGTTTATCCGGCAGGGACCCCTACGAGCAGTACTTC.